Listed here are 2 T cell receptor beta chains from one sample, sequenced in a study of blood T cell repertoires in COVID-19. Sequencing used immunoSEQ multiplex PCR; TCRdb keeps in-frame clones, though not all of them. The data contain 35,000 to 45,000 clones, approximately 86% of them singletons. Sequences were obtained from peripheral blood. These receptors came from a human donor in a cohort sampled during active COVID-19.

V and J are TRBV19 and TRBJ2-1, with D maybe TRBD1 (5 bases). Germline V gene sequence: CDR1 LNHDA, CDR2 SQIVND (reference sequence). The CDR3 has 14 amino acids. The germline V and J ends were trimmed by 7 bases and 3 bases, with 13 bases remaining between them. CDR3 nucleotides: TGTGCCAGTACCCAGAGACAGAACTACAATGAGCAGTTCTTC. It encodes CASTQRQNYNEQFF.

This clone rates as medium-sized. The rearrangement joins TRBV11-2 to TRBJ1-3; 9 positions agree with TRBD1. CDR1 and CDR2 from the germline V gene are SGHAT and FQNNGV. Trimming took 4 bases from V and 5 from J; bases not matched to a gene: 15. The CDR3 covers 18 residues. The CDR3 loop reads CASSSTSGTGRFRNTIYF. The DNA for the CDR3 is TGTGCCAGCAGCTCCACATCGGGGACAGGGAGATTTAGAAACACCATATATTTT.